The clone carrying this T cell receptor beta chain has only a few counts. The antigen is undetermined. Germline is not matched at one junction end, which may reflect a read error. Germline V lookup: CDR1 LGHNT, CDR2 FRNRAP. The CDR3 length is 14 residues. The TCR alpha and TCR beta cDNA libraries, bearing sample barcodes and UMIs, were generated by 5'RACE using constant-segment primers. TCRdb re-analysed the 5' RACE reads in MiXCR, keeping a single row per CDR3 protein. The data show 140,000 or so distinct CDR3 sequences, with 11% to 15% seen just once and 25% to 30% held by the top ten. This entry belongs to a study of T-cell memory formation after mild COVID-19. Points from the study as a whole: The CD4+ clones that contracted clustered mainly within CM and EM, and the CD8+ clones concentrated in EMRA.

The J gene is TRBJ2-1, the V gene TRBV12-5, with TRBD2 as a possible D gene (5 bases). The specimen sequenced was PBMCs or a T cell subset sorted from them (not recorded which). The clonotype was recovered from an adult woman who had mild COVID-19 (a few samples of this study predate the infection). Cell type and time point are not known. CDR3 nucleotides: TGTGCTAGTGGCTTGGGTGCGCTAGCACATGAGCAGTTCTTC. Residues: CASGLGALAHEQFF.